This is a list of T cell receptor beta chains from one sample in a study of cytomegalovirus exposure and HLA in healthy donors. Profiling relied on immunoSEQ multiplex PCR, and the TCRdb table lists in-frame clones only, not all of them. The table has about 180,000 clones, about 79% seen once; the top ten hold more than 0.95%. Material for sequencing was PBMCs. These receptors were taken from a girl aged 2 to 9 in good health and CMV-seropositive. The CDR3 runs from the conserved cysteine through the conserved F or W. Fields, in order: D gene, clone size, J gene, V gene, CDR3 DNA, CDR3 protein. The D gene is left open where the match is weak. Not every row has a clone size; where given, it reads once, few, many or a size class.

D: TRBD2; size: -; J: TRBJ2-7; V: TRBV19; DNA: TGTGCCAGTAGTAGCCAGACTAGCGGGAGGGGTTACGAGCAGTACTTC; CDR3: CASSSQTSGRGYEQYF
D: -; size: -; J: TRBJ1-1; V: TRBV18; DNA: TGTGCCAGCGTCCGTGGGGGGAGCACTGAAGCTTTCTTT; CDR3: CASVRGGSTEAFF
D: TRBD2; size: -; J: TRBJ2-3; V: TRBV5-1; DNA: TGCGCCAGCAATCCCGGACTAGCCGTTGCTAGCACAGATACGCAGTATTTT; CDR3: CASNPGLAVASTDTQYF
D: -; size: -; J: TRBJ2-3; V: TRBV9; DNA: TGTGCCAGCAGCGTAGCTACCTCAAGCACAGATACGCAGTATTTT; CDR3: CASSVATSSTDTQYF
D: -; size: -; J: TRBJ2-7; V: TRBV7-9; DNA: TGTGCCAGCAGCCCCAACCCGATACCGCCTAGCTCCTACGAGCAGTACTTC; CDR3: CASSPNPIPPSSYEQYF
D: TRBD1; size: -; J: TRBJ2-2; V: TRBV28; DNA: TGTGCCAGCAGTCCCTCCGGGACAGGGGGTATAACCGGGGAGCTGTTTTTT; CDR3: CASSPSGTGGITGELFF
D: -; size: -; J: TRBJ2-3; V: TRBV28; DNA: TGTGCCAGCAGTCCTGTTCGATGGGAGAGGGCAGATACGCAGTATTTT; CDR3: CASSPVRWERADTQYF
D: -; size: once; J: TRBJ2-7; V: TRBV2; DNA: TGTGCCAGCAGTTTAGGAGCATACGGCGAGCAGTACTTC; CDR3: CASSLGAYGEQYF
D: -; size: -; J: TRBJ2-7; V: TRBV14; DNA: TGTGCCAGCAGCCAAGGGCTTGGAGACGAGCAGTACTTC; CDR3: CASSQGLGDEQYF
D: -; size: -; J: TRBJ2-1; V: TRBV10-1; DNA: TGCGCCACATCGAGGGGGACAACCCTACATGAGCAGTTCTTC; CDR3: CATSRGTTLHEQFF
D: -; size: once; J: TRBJ1-3; V: TRBV18; DNA: TGTGCCAGCTCACCCGTAGACTCTGGAAACACCATATATTTT; CDR3: CASSPVDSGNTIYF
D: TRBD1; size: -; J: TRBJ1-2; V: TRBV29-1; DNA: TGCAGCGTGACGGGACAGCTTCGGGGTTATGGCTACACCTTC; CDR3: CSVTGQLRGYGYTF
D: -; size: -; J: TRBJ2-2; V: TRBV7-9; DNA: TGTGCCAGGGGAGGCACCGGGGAGCTGTTTTTT; CDR3: CARGGTGELFF
D: TRBD1; size: few; J: TRBJ1-1; V: TRBV6-5; DNA: TGTGCCAGCAGCCCACAGGGGGCAGGCACTGAAGCTTTCTTT; CDR3: CASSPQGAGTEAFF
D: TRBD2; size: -; J: TRBJ2-7; V: TRBV11-3; DNA: TGTGCCAGCAGCTTAGCCCTAGCGGGCACCTTCTACGAGCAGTACTTC; CDR3: CASSLALAGTFYEQYF
D: TRBD1; size: -; J: TRBJ1-1; V: TRBV30; DNA: TGTGCCTGGGAACAGGGGCCGAGCACTGAAGCTTTCTTT; CDR3: CAWEQGPSTEAFF
D: TRBD1; size: -; J: TRBJ1-1; V: TRBV14; DNA: TGTGCCAGCAGCCCGGGACCGGGACAGGGAGGGCCTGAAGCTTTCTTT; CDR3: CASSPGPGQGGPEAFF
D: TRBD2; size: -; J: TRBJ2-7; V: TRBV5-4; DNA: TGTGCCAGCAGCACTACTAGCGACTCCTACGAGCAGTACTTC; CDR3: CASSTTSDSYEQYF
D: -; size: -; J: TRBJ1-1; V: TRBV27; DNA: TGTGCCAGCAGTTTATTCTTTTCAGAAGGACTTGAAGCTTTCTTT; CDR3: CASSLFFSEGLEAFF
D: TRBD1; size: -; J: TRBJ2-6; V: TRBV27; DNA: TGTGCCAGCACCCCCTCGGGGACAGGGGGGGGAGGGGCCAACGTCCTGACTTTC; CDR3: CASTPSGTGGGGANVLTF
D: TRBD1; size: -; J: TRBJ1-2; V: TRBV18; DNA: TGTGCCAGCTCGGAGGGACAGGGGACCTTTAACTATGGCTACACCTTC; CDR3: CASSEGQGTFNYGYTF
D: TRBD1; size: -; J: TRBJ1-6; V: TRBV28; DNA: TGTGCCAGCAGAATGGACAGGGGAGATTCACCCCTCCACTTT; CDR3: CASRMDRGDSPLHF
D: -; size: -; J: TRBJ2-1; V: TRBV9; DNA: TGTGCCAGCAGTCCCGTGGGAGATTACAATGAGCAGTTCTTC; CDR3: CASSPVGDYNEQFF
D: TRBD2; size: -; J: TRBJ2-2; V: TRBV19; DNA: TGTGCCAGTAGTGGCCTAGCGGGATATACCGGGGAGCTGTTTTTT; CDR3: CASSGLAGYTGELFF
D: TRBD2; size: -; J: TRBJ2-5; V: TRBV11-1; DNA: TGTGCCAGCAGCTTAGCCAGCGGGAGGGTCGGGGCCCAGTACTTC; CDR3: CASSLASGRVGAQYF
D: TRBD2; size: once; J: TRBJ2-5; V: TRBV11-3; DNA: TGTGCCAGCAGCTTTTCCTTTACTAGCGGGAGGAAAGAGACCCAGTACTTC; CDR3: CASSFSFTSGRKETQYF
D: -; size: -; J: TRBJ1-1; V: TRBV15; DNA: TGTGCCACCAGCAGAGTGGGTCTCGGCAGGCCGATCTTT; CDR3: CATSRVGLGRPIF
D: TRBD2; size: once; J: TRBJ2-3; V: TRBV19; DNA: TGTGCCAGTAGTACTTCACTAGCGGGAGAGACAGATACGCAGTATTTT; CDR3: CASSTSLAGETDTQYF
D: -; size: -; J: TRBJ2-2; V: TRBV21-1; DNA: TGTGCCGACAGGGTAACCGGGGAGCTGTTTTTT; CDR3: CADRVTGELFF
D: -; size: once; J: TRBJ2-5; V: TRBV5-1; DNA: TGCGCCAGCAGCTTCCAGGGGCGTGAAGAGACCCAGTACTTC; CDR3: CASSFQGREETQYF
D: TRBD1; size: -; J: TRBJ1-1; V: TRBV29-1; DNA: TGCAGCGAACGGACAGGGGTGGCCACTGAAGCTTTCTTT; CDR3: CSERTGVATEAFF
D: -; size: few; J: TRBJ1-2; V: TRBV30; DNA: TGTGCCTGGAGTCCTAACAGGAAGGGCTACACCTTC; CDR3: CAWSPNRKGYTF
D: TRBD1; size: -; J: TRBJ1-1; V: TRBV7-8; DNA: TGTGCCAGCAGCCCAGACAGGGGGAACACTGAAGCTTTCTTT; CDR3: CASSPDRGNTEAFF
D: -; size: -; J: TRBJ2-1; V: TRBV5-4; DNA: TGTGCCAGCAGCTTGGGCGGGGTTTACAATGAGCAGTTCTTC; CDR3: CASSLGGVYNEQFF
D: -; size: few; J: TRBJ2-1; V: TRBV19; DNA: TGTGCCAGTAGTTTCCCCCGGGACGGGGGAAGCTCCTACAATGAGCAGTTCTTC; CDR3: CASSFPRDGGSSYNEQFF
D: -; size: -; J: TRBJ2-3; V: TRBV9; DNA: TGTGCCAGCAGCGTCGATGTACTAGCCCGGGATACGCAGTATTTT; CDR3: CASSVDVLARDTQYF
D: -; size: -; J: TRBJ1-4; V: TRBV28; DNA: TGTGCCAGCAGTACGAGACAGTCATGGGATGAAAAACTGTTTTTT; CDR3: CASSTRQSWDEKLFF
D: -; size: -; J: TRBJ1-1; V: TRBV7-8; DNA: TGTGCCAGCAGCCTGATCACGGACTGGACTGAAGCTTTCTTT; CDR3: CASSLITDWTEAFF
D: -; size: -; J: TRBJ2-7; V: TRBV4-1; DNA: TGCGCCAGCAGCCCAGACTCGAGGGTCGAGCAGTACTTC; CDR3: CASSPDSRVEQYF
D: TRBD2; size: -; J: TRBJ2-5; V: TRBV7-2; DNA: TGTGCCAGCAGCTTAGAGGGTGCGGGAGGGGAAGAGACCCAGTACTTC; CDR3: CASSLEGAGGEETQYF
D: -; size: -; J: TRBJ1-5; V: TRBV27; DNA: TGTGCCAGCAGTCTCTACAGAAACCACAATCAGCCCCAGCATTTT; CDR3: CASSLYRNHNQPQHF
D: -; size: -; J: TRBJ1-2; V: TRBV19; DNA: TGTGCCAGTAGTCCACAGATCACCCCACATGGCTACACCTTC; CDR3: CASSPQITPHGYTF
D: TRBD2; size: -; J: TRBJ2-5; V: TRBV15; DNA: TGTGCCACCAGCAGGGGACTAGCGGGAGGGCCGGGCATGGAGACCCAGTACTTC; CDR3: CATSRGLAGGPGMETQYF
D: -; size: once; J: TRBJ1-2; V: TRBV7-8; DNA: TGTGCCAGCGTACGGGAACCCAGACCGATTAACTATGGCTACACCTTC; CDR3: CASVREPRPINYGYTF
D: -; size: -; J: TRBJ2-7; V: TRBV11-3; DNA: TGTGCCAGCAGCTTTAGTCCCAACTCCTACGAGCAGTACTTC; CDR3: CASSFSPNSYEQYF